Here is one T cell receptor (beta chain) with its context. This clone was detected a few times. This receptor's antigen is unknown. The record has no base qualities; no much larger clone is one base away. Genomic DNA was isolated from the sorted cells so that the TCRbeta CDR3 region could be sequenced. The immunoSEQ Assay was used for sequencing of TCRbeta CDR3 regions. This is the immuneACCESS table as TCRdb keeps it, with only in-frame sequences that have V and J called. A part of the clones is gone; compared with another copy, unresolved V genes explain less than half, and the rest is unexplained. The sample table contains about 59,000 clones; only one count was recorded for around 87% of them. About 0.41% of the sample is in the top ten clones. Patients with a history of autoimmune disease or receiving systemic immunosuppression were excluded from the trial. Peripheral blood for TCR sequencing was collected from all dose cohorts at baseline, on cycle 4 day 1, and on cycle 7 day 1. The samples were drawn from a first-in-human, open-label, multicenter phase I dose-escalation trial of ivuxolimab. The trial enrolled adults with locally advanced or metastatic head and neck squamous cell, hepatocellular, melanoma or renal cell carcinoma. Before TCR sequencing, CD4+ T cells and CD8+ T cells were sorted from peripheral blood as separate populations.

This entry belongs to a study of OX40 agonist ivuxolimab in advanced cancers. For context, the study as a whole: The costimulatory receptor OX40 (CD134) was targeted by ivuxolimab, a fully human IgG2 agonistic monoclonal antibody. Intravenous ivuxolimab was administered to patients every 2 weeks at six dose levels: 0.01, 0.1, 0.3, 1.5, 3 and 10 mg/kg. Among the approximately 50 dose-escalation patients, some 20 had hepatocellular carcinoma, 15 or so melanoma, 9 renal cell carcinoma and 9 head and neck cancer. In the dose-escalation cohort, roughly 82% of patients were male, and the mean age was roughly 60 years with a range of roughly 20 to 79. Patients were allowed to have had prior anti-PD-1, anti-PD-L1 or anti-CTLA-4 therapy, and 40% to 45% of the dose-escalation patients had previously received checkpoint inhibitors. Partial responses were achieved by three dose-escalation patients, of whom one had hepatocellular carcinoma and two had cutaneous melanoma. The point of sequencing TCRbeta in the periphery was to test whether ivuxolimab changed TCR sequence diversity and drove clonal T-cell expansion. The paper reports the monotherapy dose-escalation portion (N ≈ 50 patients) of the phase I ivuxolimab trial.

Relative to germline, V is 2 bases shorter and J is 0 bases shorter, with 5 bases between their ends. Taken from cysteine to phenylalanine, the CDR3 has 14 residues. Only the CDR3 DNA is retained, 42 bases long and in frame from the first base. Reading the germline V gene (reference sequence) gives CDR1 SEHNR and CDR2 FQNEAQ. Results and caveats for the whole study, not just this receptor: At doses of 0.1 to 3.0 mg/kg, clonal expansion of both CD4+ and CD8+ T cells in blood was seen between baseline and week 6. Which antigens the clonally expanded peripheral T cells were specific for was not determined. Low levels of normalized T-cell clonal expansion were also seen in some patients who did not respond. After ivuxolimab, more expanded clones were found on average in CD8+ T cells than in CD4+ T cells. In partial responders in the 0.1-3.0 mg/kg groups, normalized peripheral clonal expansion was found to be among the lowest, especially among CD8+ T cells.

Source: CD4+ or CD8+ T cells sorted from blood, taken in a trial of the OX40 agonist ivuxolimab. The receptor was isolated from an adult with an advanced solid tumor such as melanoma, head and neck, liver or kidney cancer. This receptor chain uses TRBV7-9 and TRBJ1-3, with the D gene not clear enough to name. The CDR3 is CASSLTNSGNTIYF. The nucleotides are TGTGCCAGCAGCTTAACCAACTCTGGAAACACCATATATTTT.